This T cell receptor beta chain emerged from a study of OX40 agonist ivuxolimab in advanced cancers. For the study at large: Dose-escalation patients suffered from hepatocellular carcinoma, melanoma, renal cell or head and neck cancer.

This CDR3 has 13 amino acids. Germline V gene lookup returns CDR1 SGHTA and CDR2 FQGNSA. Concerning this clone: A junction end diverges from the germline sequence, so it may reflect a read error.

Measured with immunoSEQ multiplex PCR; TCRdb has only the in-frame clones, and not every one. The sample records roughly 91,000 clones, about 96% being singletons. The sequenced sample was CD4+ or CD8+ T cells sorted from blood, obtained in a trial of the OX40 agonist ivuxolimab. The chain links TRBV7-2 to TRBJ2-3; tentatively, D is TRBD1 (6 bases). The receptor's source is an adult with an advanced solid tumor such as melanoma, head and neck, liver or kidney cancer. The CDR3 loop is CASRLGGTDTQYF. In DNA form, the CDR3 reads TGTGCCAGCAGATTAGGGGGAACAGATACGCAGTATTTT.